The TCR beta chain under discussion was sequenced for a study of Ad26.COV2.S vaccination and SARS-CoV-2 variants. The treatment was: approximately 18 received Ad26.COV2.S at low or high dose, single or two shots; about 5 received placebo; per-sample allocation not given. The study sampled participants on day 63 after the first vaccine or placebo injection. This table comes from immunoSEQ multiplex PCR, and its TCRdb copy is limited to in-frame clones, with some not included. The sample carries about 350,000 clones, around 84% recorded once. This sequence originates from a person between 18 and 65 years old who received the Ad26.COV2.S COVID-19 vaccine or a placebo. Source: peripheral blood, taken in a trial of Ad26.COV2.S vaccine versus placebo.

The CDR3 bases are TGCGCCAGCAGAATCGCGGTTGGGGGGATAGGGCCTGGCTACACCTTC. Protein sequence: CASRIAVGGIGPGYTF. The chain employs TRBV5-1 and TRBJ1-2; tentative D call: TRBD1 (5 bases). V was clipped by 5 bases and J by 7 bases, with 24 bases between them. Germline V gives CDR1 SGHRS, CDR2 YFSETQ. The CDR3 consists of 16 residues.